The TCR beta chain described here comes from a study of molecular identifiers for immune sequencing clone quantification. The sample holds many counts of this clonotype. The antigen is undetermined. Each library that profiled naive CD8 cells came from 20,000 to 1,000,000 sorted cells with 10%, 30% or 50% RNA. Sorting was used to obtain naive CD8 T cells (CD8+CD4-CCR7+CD45RA+). The CDR3 is 13 amino acids. V was pared by 4 bases and J by 1 base, with 7 bases between. Study-wide results and limits: More than 99% of effector molecules, versus under 1% of naive-cell molecules, belonged to clones above 20 RNA copies.

TCRdb reprocessed the PCR reads via MiXCR and lists one record per CDR3 protein. Found here are about 510,000 distinct CDR3 sequences, over 20% of them singletons; the top ten hold 0.84%. The sequencing input was naive CD8+ T cells from blood, with Jurkat cell RNA spiked in. The sample's subset: FACS-sorted CD8+CD4-CCR7+CD45RA+ naive T cells. V and J are TRBV12-3 or TRBV12-4 and TRBJ1-1; the D gene is possibly TRBD1 (6 bases). The sequence was obtained from a human donor in good health. Some libraries in this study had Jurkat cell RNA spiked in. The CDR3 DNA sequence: TGTGCCAGCAGTTCGACAGGGAACACTGAAGCTTTCTTT. Protein: CASSSTGNTEAFF.